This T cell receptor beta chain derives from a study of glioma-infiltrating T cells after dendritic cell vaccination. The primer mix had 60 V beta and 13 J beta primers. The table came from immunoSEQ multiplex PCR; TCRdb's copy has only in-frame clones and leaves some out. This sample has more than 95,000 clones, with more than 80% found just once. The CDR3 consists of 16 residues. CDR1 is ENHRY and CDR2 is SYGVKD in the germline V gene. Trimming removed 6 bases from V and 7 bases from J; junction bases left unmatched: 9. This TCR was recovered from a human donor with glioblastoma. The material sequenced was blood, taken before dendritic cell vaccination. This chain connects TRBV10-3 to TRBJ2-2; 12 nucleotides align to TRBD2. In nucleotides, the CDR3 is TGTGCCATCAGGAAAAGACTAGCGGGGGCCGGCGGGGAGCTGTTTTTT. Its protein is CAIRKRLAGAGGELFF.